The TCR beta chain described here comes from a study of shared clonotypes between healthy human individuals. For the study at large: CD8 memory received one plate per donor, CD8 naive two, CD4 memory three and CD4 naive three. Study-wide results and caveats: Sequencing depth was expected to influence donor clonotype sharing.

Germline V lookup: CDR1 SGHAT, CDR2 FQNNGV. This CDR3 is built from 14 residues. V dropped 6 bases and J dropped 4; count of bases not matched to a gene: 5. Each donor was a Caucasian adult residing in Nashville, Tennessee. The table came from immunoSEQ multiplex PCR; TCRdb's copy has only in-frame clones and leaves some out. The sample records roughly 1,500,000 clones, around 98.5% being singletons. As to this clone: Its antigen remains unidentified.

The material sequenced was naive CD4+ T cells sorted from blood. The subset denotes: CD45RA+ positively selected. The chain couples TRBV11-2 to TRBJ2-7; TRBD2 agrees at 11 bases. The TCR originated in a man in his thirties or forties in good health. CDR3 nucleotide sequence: TGTGCCAGCAGTGTAGGGACTAGCGGTTACGAGCAGTACTTC. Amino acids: CASSVGTSGYEQYF.